The 3 T cell receptor beta chains given below trace back to one sample, sequenced in a study of regulatory T cells in long-lasting Graves disease (dated by TCRdb to 2020 to 2022). What this sample's time point label stands for: newly diagnosed GD, antithyroid drugs for less than 3 months. For both TCR sequencing and RNA sequencing, RNA was extracted from PBMCs using TRIzol. Library construction relied on multiplex PCR. Sequencing instrument: Illumina HiSeq 4000. To build TCR beta libraries, CDR3 regions were amplified by Arm-PCR using iRepertoire HTBI primers. TCRdb reworked the public reads: Q25 trimming with fastp, MiXCR clone assembly, productive beta chains retained. Rows are combined by CDR3 protein, so each entry shows the most common genes and DNA. Across this sample there are approximately 390,000 distinct CDR3 sequences, with about a sixth seen only once. The ten largest clones capture around 20% of the sample.

Another study also made use of these data, one on T cells in Graves' hyperthyroidism and ophthalmopathy.

The sequencing here drew on peripheral blood mononuclear cells (PBMCs), taken at new diagnosis, from a patient treated with antithyroid drugs. These receptors all stem from a woman aged 18-35 years with Graves disease. Donor details come from another sample of the same person, matched by shared clones.

Ten or more counts support this clonotype. This rearrangement joins TRBV12-5 to TRBJ1-1, with D uncertain. Germline CDR1 LGHNT, CDR2 FRNRAP. This CDR3 is built from 13 residues. The V end lost 3 bases, the J end lost 1 base, and 6 bases lay between the germline ends. CDR3 bases: TGTGCTAGTGGTTTCAAGCCGAACACTGAAGCTTTCTTT. Amino acid sequence: CASGFKPNTEAFF.

V gene TRBV6-5 combines with J gene TRBJ1-1; the match to TRBD1 covers 8 bases. Looked up from germline, CDR1 is MNHEY and CDR2 is SVGAGI. The CDR3 is 12 amino acids. V gave up 2 bases and J gave up 11 bases; unmatched junction bases: 4. The chain's CDR3 is CASSYQTGDAFF. CDR3 bases: TGTGCCAGCAGTTACCAGACAGGGGATGCTTTCTTT.

This chain joins TRBV7-9 and TRBJ1-2, with D maybe TRBD1 (5 bases). The germline V gene has CDR1 SEHNR and CDR2 FQNEAQ (reference sequence). There are 16 residues in the CDR3. The V end was cut by 4 bases, the J end by 3 bases, with 18 bases between. CDR3 nucleotides: TGTGCCAGCAGCTCAAATCATTTGTCGGGGGACTATGGCTACACCTTC. It specifies CASSSNHLSGDYGYTF.